A selection of T cell receptor beta chains follows, all from one sample in a study of blood T cell repertoires in COVID-19. The assay was immunoSEQ multiplex PCR, and TCRdb's table has in-frame clones only and misses some. The repertoire holds a few hundred thousand clones, with around 82% as singletons. Sequencing was performed on peripheral blood. The receptors come from a woman aged 55 to 70 with acute or convalescent COVID-19. Both conserved end residues are part of each CDR3. The D gene is left open where the match is weak. Size values are once, few and many counts, or a class for expanded clones, and some rows have none.

V gene	clone size	J gene	D gene	CDR3 protein	CDR3 DNA
TRBV19	few	TRBJ2-2	-	CASSIVAGTGELFF	TGTGCCAGTAGTATAGTTGCGGGCACCGGGGAGCTGTTTTTT
TRBV4-2	-	TRBJ1-1	-	CASSGNPGQLNTEAFF	TGTGCCAGCAGTGGGAACCCGGGACAACTGAACACTGAAGCTTTCTTT
TRBV29-1	-	TRBJ1-4	TRBD1	CSVGQDRGNEKLFF	TGCAGCGTTGGGCAGGACAGGGGAAATGAAAAACTGTTTTTT
TRBV5-4	-	TRBJ2-1	-	CASRAGPYNEQFF	TGTGCCAGCAGGGCTGGGCCTTACAATGAGCAGTTCTTC
TRBV19	few	TRBJ1-6	-	CASSIRTDLNSPLHF	TGTGCCAGTAGTATACGGACAGACTTAAATTCACCCCTCCACTTT
TRBV7-9	-	TRBJ2-3	TRBD1	CASSFGQGVSTDTQYF	TGTGCCAGCAGCTTCGGACAGGGGGTTTCCACAGATACGCAGTATTTT
TRBV12-3/TRBV12-4	-	TRBJ1-1	-	CASTGGLGTEAFF	TGTGCCAGCACGGGGGGATTGGGCACTGAAGCTTTCTTT
TRBV5-5	-	TRBJ1-2	-	CASRLNFNYGYTF	TGTGCCAGCAGATTAAATTTTAACTATGGCTACACCTTC
TRBV7-2	-	TRBJ1-1	-	CASSLLGNTEAFF	TGTGCCAGCAGCCTTCTAGGCAACACTGAAGCTTTCTTT
TRBV6-1	-	TRBJ2-7	TRBD2	CASSELAGGRYEQYF	TGTGCCAGCAGTGAGTTAGCGGGGGGCCGCTACGAGCAGTACTTC
TRBV18	once	TRBJ2-3	-	CASSPQPGTQYF	TGTGCCAGCTCACCTCAGCCGGGTACGCAGTATTTT
TRBV12-3/TRBV12-4	-	TRBJ1-1	-	CASSPEPNTEAFF	TGTGCCAGCAGTCCAGAACCGAACACTGAAGCTTTCTTT
TRBV11-1	-	TRBJ2-7	TRBD2	CASSRSGLSYEQYF	TGTGCCAGCAGCCGTAGCGGGTTAAGCTACGAGCAGTACTTC
TRBV5-6	-	TRBJ2-7	-	CASSYRDEQYF	TGTGCCAGCAGCTACAGGGACGAGCAGTACTTC
TRBV6-2/TRBV6-3	once	TRBJ2-5	-	CASSTPVTRPHQETQYF	TGTGCCAGCAGCACCCCCGTGACTAGACCCCACCAAGAGACCCAGTACTTC
TRBV28	-	TRBJ1-2	-	CARSSSGAPLTF	TGTGCCAGATCTTCCTCAGGGGCCCCTCTCACCTTC
TRBV7-2	-	TRBJ1-2	-	CASSPLGGETGYTF	TGTGCCAGCAGCCCCCTCGGGGGGGAGACTGGCTACACCTTC
TRBV5-6	-	TRBJ2-5	TRBD2	CASSLGTTYARETQYF	TGTGCCAGCAGCCTCGGGACTACCTATGCCAGGGAGACCCAGTACTTC
TRBV9	-	TRBJ1-6	TRBD1	CASRPGQGHSPLHF	TGTGCCAGCAGGCCGGGACAGGGACATTCACCCCTCCACTTT
TRBV6-2/TRBV6-3	-	TRBJ1-5	-	CASSQGRVQPQHF	TGTGCCAGCAGTCAGGGGCGCGTTCAGCCCCAGCATTTT
TRBV7-2	-	TRBJ2-7	TRBD2	CASSILTSGEPYF	TGTGCCAGCAGCATACTGACTAGCGGGGAACCGTACTTC
TRBV28	-	TRBJ1-2	-	CASTTPGYGYTF	TGTGCCAGCACCACTCCGGGTTATGGCTACACCTTC
TRBV5-1	-	TRBJ2-2	TRBD2	CASSSYTGTSAGELFF	TGCGCCAGCAGCTCATATACCGGGACTAGCGCCGGGGAGCTGTTTTTT
TRBV10-3	-	TRBJ2-1	TRBD1	CAISESPGQGVNNEQFF	TGTGCCATCAGTGAGTCGCCAGGACAGGGCGTGAACAATGAGCAGTTCTTC
TRBV4-2	-	TRBJ2-3	-	CASSQDHGLRGGGTQYF	TGTGCCAGCAGCCAAGATCACGGCCTGCGGGGAGGCGGTACGCAGTATTTT
TRBV11-2	-	TRBJ2-7	-	CASSLDSGSLSYEQYF	TGTGCCAGCAGCTTAGATTCAGGCTCTCTCTCCTACGAGCAGTACTTC
TRBV2	-	TRBJ2-4	-	CASSEVGMGNIQYF	TGTGCCAGCAGTGAAGTCGGGATGGGAAACATTCAGTACTTC
TRBV6-6	-	TRBJ1-3	-	CASSRLLTGSRNTIYF	TGTGCCAGCAGTCGCCTACTAACAGGGAGCAGAAACACCATATATTTT
TRBV28	-	TRBJ2-1	-	CASSLWRGYNEQFF	TGTGCCAGCAGTTTATGGCGGGGTTACAATGAGCAGTTCTTC
TRBV15	-	TRBJ1-4	-	CATSRPIPDGGGEKLFF	TGTGCCACCAGCAGGCCTATCCCTGATGGGGGAGGAGAAAAACTGTTTTTT
TRBV28	-	TRBJ1-5	-	CASSQDPGSSQPQHF	TGTGCCAGCAGTCAAGACCCAGGGTCGAGTCAGCCCCAGCATTTT
TRBV28	few	TRBJ1-4	-	CASGDNGEKLFF	TGTGCCAGCGGGGACAATGGTGAAAAACTGTTTTTT
TRBV19	-	TRBJ1-6	-	CASSLGHLISPLHF	TGTGCCAGTAGTTTAGGACACCTGATTTCACCCCTCCACTTT
TRBV6-6	-	TRBJ1-6	-	CASSYSADNSPLHF	TGTGCCAGCAGTTACTCTGCAGATAATTCACCCCTCCACTTT
TRBV19	-	TRBJ2-7	-	CASSTTLRGYPSYEQYF	TGTGCCAGTAGTACCACTCTTAGGGGCTACCCATCCTACGAGCAGTACTTC
TRBV7-9	-	TRBJ2-1	-	CASTPGFPPYNEQFF	TGTGCCAGCACGCCCGGTTTCCCCCCCTACAATGAGCAGTTCTTC
TRBV7-9	-	TRBJ1-3	TRBD1	CASSLEAAGQGNTIYF	TGTGCCAGCAGCTTAGAGGCGGCGGGACAGGGGAACACCATATATTTT
TRBV3-1/TRBV3-2	-	TRBJ1-5	-	CASSQGLGAISNQPQHF	TGTGCCAGCAGCCAAGGATTGGGGGCGATTAGCAATCAGCCCCAGCATTTT
TRBV9	-	TRBJ2-1	TRBD2	CASSVGETSGLEQFF	TGTGCCAGCAGCGTAGGGGAGACTAGCGGTCTTGAGCAGTTCTTC
TRBV5-4	-	TRBJ2-1	TRBD2	CASSTSGGVYNEQFF	TGTGCCAGCAGCACTAGCGGGGGGGTTTACAATGAGCAGTTCTTC
TRBV11-2	-	TRBJ2-2	-	CASAEEDTGELFF	TGTGCCAGCGCCGAGGAGGACACCGGGGAGCTGTTTTTT
TRBV2	-	TRBJ1-5	TRBD1	CASSPGGPNQPQHF	TGTGCCAGCAGTCCAGGGGGCCCCAATCAGCCCCAGCATTTT
TRBV6-5	-	TRBJ1-3	-	CASSYRGKSGNTIYF	TGTGCCAGCAGTTATCGGGGGAAATCCGGAAACACCATATATTTT
TRBV7-4	-	TRBJ2-7	TRBD1	CASSTRTGFSYEQYF	TGTGCCAGCAGCACACGGACAGGGTTCTCCTACGAGCAGTACTTC
TRBV4-3	-	TRBJ2-5	-	CASSQSGTTKETQYF	TGCGCCAGCAGCCAATCCGGGACAACAAAAGAGACCCAGTACTTC
TRBV6-1	-	TRBJ1-2	-	CASSEAGPKANYGYTF	TGTGCCAGCAGTGAAGCGGGCCCTAAAGCTAACTATGGCTACACCTTC
TRBV6-5	few	TRBJ1-1	TRBD1	CASSIGQVNTEAFF	TGTGCCAGCAGCATCGGACAGGTGAACACTGAAGCTTTCTTT
TRBV19	few	TRBJ1-5	-	CASSMVGQSNQPQHF	TGTGCCAGTAGTATGGTTGGCCAGAGCAATCAGCCCCAGCATTTT
TRBV19	-	TRBJ2-2	-	CASRRGQTNTGELFF	TGTGCCAGTAGGCGGGGACAGACGAACACCGGGGAGCTGTTTTTT
TRBV5-6	-	TRBJ1-1	TRBD1	CASSVRGRRDTEAFF	TGTGCCAGCAGCGTCAGGGGGCGTAGGGACACTGAAGCTTTCTTT
TRBV27	-	TRBJ1-2	-	CASSSYLDSGGYTF	TGTGCCAGCAGTTCCTACTTGGACAGTGGTGGCTACACCTTC
TRBV7-3	-	TRBJ1-1	TRBD1	CASSLGGEMNTEAFF	TGTGCCAGCAGTTTAGGGGGCGAGATGAACACTGAAGCTTTCTTT